The subject of this entry is one TCR beta chain. Its antigen is as yet unknown. This entry comes from a study of shared clonotypes between healthy human individuals. Across the whole study: Each donor's CD8 memory used one plate, CD8 naive two, each CD4 subset three. The study, taken as a whole, reports: Estimated richness values were generally larger in naive subsets than in memory subsets. Sharing across four donors was highest in naive CD4 (roughly 5%) and lowest in memory CD8 (roughly 0.4%). Blood was the sole source, and tissue repertoires probably differ.

Clones were read by immunoSEQ multiplex PCR, and TCRdb kept only the in-frame ones, dropping some. The data hold a few hundred thousand clones, with about 96% observed a single time. This CDR3 has 15 residues. Losses at the gene ends were 6 bases for V and 2 bases for J; bases not matched to a gene: 3. Germline V lookup: CDR1 PRHDT, CDR2 FYEKMQ (reference sequence). The sequenced sample was memory CD8+ T cells sorted from blood. The sample's subset: CD45RO+ cells pooled with CCR7-negative TemRA cells. The V gene is TRBV13, the J gene TRBJ2-2; 10 bases match TRBD1. This TCR derives from a man in his thirties or forties in good health. CDR3 protein: CASRRTGGNTGELFF. In nucleotides, the CDR3 is TGTGCCAGCAGACGGACAGGGGGAAACACCGGGGAGCTGTTTTTT.